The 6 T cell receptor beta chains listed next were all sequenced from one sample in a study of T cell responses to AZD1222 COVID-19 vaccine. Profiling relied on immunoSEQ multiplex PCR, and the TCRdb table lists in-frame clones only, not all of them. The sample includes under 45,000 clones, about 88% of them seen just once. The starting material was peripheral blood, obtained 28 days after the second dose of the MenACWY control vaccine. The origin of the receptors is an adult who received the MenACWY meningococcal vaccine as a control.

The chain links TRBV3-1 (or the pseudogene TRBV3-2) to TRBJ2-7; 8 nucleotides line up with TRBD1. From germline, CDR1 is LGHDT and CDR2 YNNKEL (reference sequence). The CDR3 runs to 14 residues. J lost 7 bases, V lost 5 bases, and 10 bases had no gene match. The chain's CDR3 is CASSDTDRAREQYF. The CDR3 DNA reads TGTGCCAGCAGCGACACGGACAGGGCAAGGGAGCAGTACTTC.

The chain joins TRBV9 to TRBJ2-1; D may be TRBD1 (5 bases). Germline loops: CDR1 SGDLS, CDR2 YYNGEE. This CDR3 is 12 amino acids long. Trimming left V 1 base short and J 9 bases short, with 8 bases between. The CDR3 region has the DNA TGTGCCAGCAGCGTAACAGGCGGTGAGCAGTTCTTC. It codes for CASSVTGGEQFF.

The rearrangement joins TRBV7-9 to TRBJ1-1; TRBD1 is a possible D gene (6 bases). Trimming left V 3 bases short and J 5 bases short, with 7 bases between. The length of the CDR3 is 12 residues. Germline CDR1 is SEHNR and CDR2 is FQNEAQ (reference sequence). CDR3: CASSFQGTEAFF. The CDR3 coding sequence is TGTGCCAGCAGCTTCCAGGGGACTGAAGCTTTCTTT.

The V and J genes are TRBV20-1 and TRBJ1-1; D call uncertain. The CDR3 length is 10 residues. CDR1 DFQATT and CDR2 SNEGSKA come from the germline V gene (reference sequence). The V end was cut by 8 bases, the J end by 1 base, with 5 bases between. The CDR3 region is CSPQNTEAFF. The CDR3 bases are TGCAGTCCCCAGAACACTGAAGCTTTCTTT.

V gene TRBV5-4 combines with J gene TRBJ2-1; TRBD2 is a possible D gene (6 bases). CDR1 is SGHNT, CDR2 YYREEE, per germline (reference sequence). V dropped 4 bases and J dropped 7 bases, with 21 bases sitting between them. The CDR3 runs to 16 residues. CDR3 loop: CASSGTLVGGGNEQFF. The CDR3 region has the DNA TGTGCCAGCAGCGGAACCTTGGTGGGAGGTGGGAATGAGCAGTTCTTC. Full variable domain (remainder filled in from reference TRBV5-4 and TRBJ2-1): ETGVTQSPTHLIKTRGQQVTLRCSSQSGHNTVSWYQQALGQGPQFIFQYYREEENGRGNFPPRFSGLQFPNYSSELNVNALELDDSALYLCASSGTLVGGGNEQFFGPGTRLTVL.

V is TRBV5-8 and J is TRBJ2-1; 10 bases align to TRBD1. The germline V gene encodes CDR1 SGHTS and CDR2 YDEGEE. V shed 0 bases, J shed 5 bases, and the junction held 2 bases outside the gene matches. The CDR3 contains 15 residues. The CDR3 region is CASSLGTGGHNEQFF. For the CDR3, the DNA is TGTGCCAGCAGCTTGGGGACAGGGGGGCACAATGAGCAGTTCTTC.